The 25 T cell receptor beta chains below all came from one sample that was sequenced in a study of follicular helper T cells after annual influenza vaccination. Repertoires were generated with immunoSEQ multiplex PCR, while TCRdb's copy carries only in-frame clones and drops some. Found here are about 790 clones, 70% to 90% of them singletons; the top ten hold roughly 2%. Time point in this sample: 2015-2016 season, pre-vaccination. The sample in question was CXCR5+ CD38- circulating T follicular helper cells from blood, obtained on the day of influenza vaccination. Stated subset: circulating Tfh, non-naive CD4+CXCR5+PD-1+ (ICOS+CD38+ or ICOS-CD38-). These receptors were collected from an adult who received the influenza vaccine.

The V gene is TRBV27, the J gene TRBJ1-5; D is possibly TRBD1 (6 bases). The V gene lost 4 bases and the J gene lost 6 bases, with 10 bases spanning the gap. Germline CDR1 reads MNHEY; CDR2 reads SMNVEV (reference sequence). This CDR3 comprises 13 residues. The CDR3 nucleotides are TGTGCCAGCAGTTCGGCACAGGGTCAGCCCCAGCATTTT. Protein: CASSSAQGQPQHF.

This clone was counted between two and nine times. This rearrangement joins TRBV5-1 to TRBJ1-4; TRBD1 might be the D (5 bases). CDR3 length: 13 residues. V lost 0 bases and J lost 8, with 8 bases in between. CDR1 is SGHRS, CDR2 YFSETQ, per germline. The chain's CDR3 is CASSLGGDEKLFF. The CDR3 DNA reads as TGCGCCAGCAGCTTGGGCGGGGACGAAAAACTGTTTTTT.

The chain couples TRBV7-2 to TRBJ2-7; 10 nucleotides agree with TRBD1. The CDR3 has 14 residues. Germline trimming cut 1 base from V and 4 bases from J; bases unmatched to any gene: 1. The V gene's germline CDR1 is SGHTA and CDR2 FQGNSA. This chain's CDR3 is CASSLGQGAYEQYF. The CDR3 bases are TGTGCCAGCAGCTTAGGACAGGGGGCGTACGAGCAGTACTTC.

This clone was detected only a few times. A junction boundary mismatches the germline segment, possibly from a read error. V usage is TRBV30 and J usage is TRBJ1-5; D is unresolved. CDR3 length equals 13 residues. Germline values: CDR1 GTSNPN, CDR2 SVGIG (reference sequence). CDR3 coding DNA: TGTGCCTGTTCCCCGGGGTTTAATCGGCCCCAGCATTTT. It is translated as CACSPGFNRPQHF.

This clone was counted once. The rearrangement links TRBV21-1 to TRBJ1-2; TRBD1, the table's D call, lacks a check against the DNA. TRBV21-1 is noted as a pseudogene. There are 16 residues in the CDR3. CDR3 DNA: TGTGCCAGCAGCAAATTTTGGGACAGGGGGCAGAATGGCTACACCTTC. Its protein is CASSKFWDRGQNGYTF.

J is TRBJ2-7 and V is TRBV18; 7 bases are shared with TRBD1. The CDR3 has 16 residues. Germline V gene lookup returns CDR1 KGHSH and CDR2 LQKENI. Trimming took 2 bases from V and 2 from J; bases not matched to a gene: 9. CDR3 amino acids: CASSPYKQGMAYEQYF. The CDR3 nucleotides read TGTGCCAGCTCACCATATAAACAGGGGATGGCCTACGAGCAGTACTTC.

The chain has TRBV9 and TRBJ1-1; weak D call: TRBD1 (6 bases). The CDR3 has 14 amino acids. Looked up from germline, CDR1 is SGDLS and CDR2 is YYNGEE. V was trimmed by 4 bases and J by 0 bases, leaving 10 bases between them. The CDR3 loop reads CASSRGQMNTEAFF. The CDR3 DNA is TGTGCCAGCAGCCGAGGACAGATGAACACTGAAGCTTTCTTT.

This clone was counted only a few times. The V and J genes are TRBV11-2 and TRBJ1-4; D ambiguous. The CDR3 is 14 amino acids. CDR1 is SGHAT and CDR2 is FQNNGV in the germline V gene. V was cut by 6 bases and J by 3 bases, with 11 bases left in between. Written as DNA, the CDR3 is TGTGCCAGCAGTCCACCAGCTTCTAATGAAAAACTGTTTTTT. Amino acid sequence: CASSPPASNEKLFF.

The CDR3 bases are TGTGCCAGTAGTCCCTTTCGGATGAACACTGAAGCTTTCTTT. Protein product: CASSPFRMNTEAFF. V usage is TRBV19 and J usage is TRBJ1-1, with D unresolved. Germline V gene data show CDR1 as LNHDA and CDR2 as SQIVND (reference sequence). This CDR3 has 14 amino acids. Trimming cost V 5 bases and J 0 bases, with 10 bases left between them.

This clone has just one count. The V and J genes are TRBV18 and TRBJ2-6; 10 nucleotides line up with TRBD1. With V trimmed by 3 bases and J by 2 bases, 10 bases remained unmatched. This CDR3 has 19 residues. Germline CDR1 is KGHSH and CDR2 is LQKENI. CDR3: CASSPTLDRGRPGANVLTF. The CDR3 DNA reads TGTGCCAGCTCACCGACCTTAGACAGGGGGCGGCCTGGGGCCAACGTCCTGACTTTC.

This chain joins TRBV7-9 and TRBJ2-7; either TRBD1 or TRBD2 may fit D (5 bases each). Per germline, CDR1 SEHNR and CDR2 FQNEAQ (reference sequence). Trimming cost V 4 bases and J 0 bases, with 10 bases left between them. There are 14 residues in the CDR3. CDR3 sequence reads: CASSWGRTSYEQYF. The CDR3 DNA reads TGTGCCAGCAGCTGGGGACGGACCTCCTACGAGCAGTACTTC.

The genes are TRBV7-2 and TRBJ2-1; 14 nucleotides align to TRBD2. The CDR3 length is 17 residues. V lost 5 bases and J lost 7; bases outside the gene matches: 10. CDR1 SGHTA and CDR2 FQGNSA come from the germline V gene. In DNA form, the CDR3 reads TGTGCCAGCAGCCCTCCCAGACTAGCGGGGGGGAGGAATGAGCAGTTCTTC. Its translation is CASSPPRLAGGRNEQFF.

The V gene is TRBV28, the J gene TRBJ1-2; TRBD1 aligns across 7 bases. After removal of 3 bases from V and 2 bases from J, the junction contained 3 bases not matched to a gene. CDR1 and CDR2 (germline): MDHEN, SYDVKM. CDR3 length equals 14 residues. The CDR3 loop is CASSFQTGNYGYTF. The CDR3 DNA is TGTGCCAGCAGTTTCCAGACAGGGAACTATGGCTACACCTTC.

The rearrangement joins TRBV9 to TRBJ1-2; 7 nucleotides line up with TRBD1. The CDR3 is 15 amino acids. Germline-derived CDR1 and CDR2 are SGDLS and YYNGEE. V trimming: 0 bases; J trimming: 1 base; junction bases outside the gene matches: 3. The chain's CDR3 is CASSVDPGGNYGYTF. In DNA form, the CDR3 reads TGTGCCAGCAGCGTAGATCCAGGGGGTAACTATGGCTACACCTTC.

This chain uses TRBV11-3 with TRBJ2-3, with a weak D call TRBD1 (7 bases). The germline V and J ends were trimmed by 9 bases and 2 bases, with 18 bases remaining between them. Germline CDR1 and CDR2: SGHNT and YENEEA. The CDR3 is 15 residues long. CDR3 bases: TGTGCCAGAGGAGGGGGCCCATTCCTCACAGATACGCAGTATTTT. It is translated as CARGGGPFLTDTQYF.

This chain links TRBV29-1 with TRBJ1-4; 8 bases agree with TRBD1. V dropped 4 bases and J dropped 8; count of bases not matched to a gene: 6. Germline V lookup: CDR1 SQVTM, CDR2 ANQGSEA. The CDR3 extends over 13 amino acids. As DNA, the CDR3 is TGCAGCGTTGCCACGCGACAGGGGGAAAAACTGTTTTTT. Amino acid sequence: CSVATRQGEKLFF. Supplemented by reference TRBV29-1 and TRBJ1-4, the full variable domain reads SAVISQKPSRDICQRGTSLTIQCQVDSQVTMMFWYRQQPGQSLTLIATANQGSEATYESGFVIDKFPISRPNLTFSTLTVSNMSPEDSSIYLCSVATRQGEKLFFGSGTQLSVL.

The V and J genes are TRBV6-1 and TRBJ2-7; TRBD1 is a possible D gene (6 bases). Germline CDR1 reads MNHNS; CDR2 reads SASEGT. The V end was cut by 2 bases, the J end by 4 bases, with 9 bases between. The CDR3 is 13 residues long. CDR3 sequence: CASSEQGGYEQYF. As DNA, the CDR3 is TGTGCCAGCAGTGAACAAGGGGGATACGAGCAGTACTTC.

This clone was counted a few times. The gene calls are TRBV7-3 and TRBJ1-2; 8 bases match TRBD1. Per germline, CDR1 SGHTA and CDR2 FQGTGA. The CDR3 consists of 14 residues. V dropped 5 bases and J dropped 4; count of bases not matched to a gene: 6. CDR3 residues: CASSKDRDVYGYTF. The CDR3 DNA is TGTGCCAGCAGCAAGGACAGGGACGTCTATGGCTACACCTTC.

The CDR3 DNA reads as TGTGCCAGTAGTCTTCCCGGACAGCTCAACGAGCAGTACTTC. This gives the protein CASSLPGQLNEQYF. The V gene is TRBV19, the J gene TRBJ2-7; perhaps TRBD1 as D (6 bases). CDR3 size: 14 residues. Germline V CDR1 and CDR2: LNHDA, SQIVND (reference sequence). Trimming cost V 5 bases and J 5 bases, with 16 bases left between them.

This clone was observed a few times. The chain has TRBV28 and TRBJ1-2, with 7 bases lining up with TRBD1. The germline V gene has CDR1 MDHEN and CDR2 SYDVKM. There are 15 residues in the CDR3. V was pared by 1 base and J by 5 bases, with 7 bases of the junction left unmatched. CDR3 region: CASSLSLGTVYGYTF. The CDR3, as DNA: TGTGCCAGCAGTTTATCGCTTGGGACAGTTTATGGCTACACCTTC.

This rearrangement joins TRBV14 to TRBJ2-1; 8 bases align to TRBD2. The V gene's germline CDR1 is SGHDN and CDR2 FVKESK. The ends lost 4 bases at V and 6 bases at J; junction bases unmatched: 11. The CDR3 length is 16 residues. As DNA, the CDR3 is TGTGCCAGCAGCCCCCCGGGACTAGAAGGGGTCAATGAGCAGTTCTTC. It yields the protein CASSPPGLEGVNEQFF.

The CDR3 sequence: CASSPGGKDIQYF. The CDR3 DNA reads TGTGCCAGCAGCCCAGGGGGCAAGGACATTCAGTACTTC. V gene TRBV6-1 combines with J gene TRBJ2-4, with 8 positions matching TRBD1. J was trimmed by 8 bases and V by 6 bases; bases with no gene match: 6. The germline V gene has CDR1 MNHNS and CDR2 SASEGT. There are 13 residues in the CDR3.

This clone was counted once. The chain joins TRBV29-1 to TRBJ1-4; D may be TRBD1 (6 bases). CDR3 size: 14 residues. Per the germline V gene, CDR1 is SQVTM and CDR2 is ANQGSEA. The CDR3 reads CSAGTRRGGEKLFF. The CDR3 DNA is TGCAGTGCCGGGACCCGCCGAGGGGGGGAAAAACTGTTTTTT.

The chain joins TRBV30 to TRBJ2-7; D might be TRBD1 or TRBD2, each matching 5 bases. Germline assignment: CDR1 GTSNPN and CDR2 SVGIG (reference sequence). The CDR3 extends over 12 amino acids. Trimming cost V 6 bases and J 6 bases, with 15 bases left between them. CDR3 in amino acids: CACPGPRLEQYF. The DNA for the CDR3 is TGTGCCTGTCCGGGGCCGAGGCTCGAGCAGTACTTC. The full variable domain, in which reference TRBV30 and TRBJ2-7 provide the parts outside the CDR3, is SQTIHQWPATLVQPVGSPLSLECTVEGTSNPNLYWYRQAAGRGLQLLFYSVGIGQISSEVPQNLSASRPQDRQFILSSKKLLLSDSGFYLCACPGPRLEQYFGPGTRLTVT.

The CDR3 region has the DNA TGTGCCACGTTCCCGGGACAGGGAGTTAATCAGCCCCAGCATTTT. It yields the protein CATFPGQGVNQPQHF. The chain couples TRBV6-1 to TRBJ1-5; 9 nucleotides match TRBD1. Germline lookup yields CDR1 MNHNS and CDR2 SASEGT. The CDR3 loop spans 15 amino acids. With 10 bases clipped from V and 4 bases from J, the junction kept 11 bases outside the gene matches.